This TCR beta chain was identified in a study of cytomegalovirus exposure and HLA in healthy donors. In this sample, this clone turned up a few times. Though probably carrying unrecorded immune exposures, donors were nominally healthy at sampling. A multiplex PCR was run with 60 Vbeta primers and 13 Jbeta primers. Some clones are missing from TCRdb's copy, which holds only in-frame ones; the method was immunoSEQ multiplex PCR. Here the sample spans about 130,000 clones, 70% to 80% being singletons. Germline V gene lookup returns CDR1 SGHDN and CDR2 FVKESK. Trimming took 6 bases from V and 7 from J, leaving 16 bases between them. The CDR3 is made up of 15 amino acids.

The sequence came from a man aged 50 or older in good health and CMV-seronegative. V usage is TRBV14 and J usage is TRBJ1-6; maybe TRBD1 (5 bases). The sequencing sample was made of PBMCs. The CDR3 reads CASRHRSPTNSPLHF. The CDR3 region has the DNA TGTGCCAGCAGGCACAGGTCCCCAACCAATTCACCCCTCCACTTT. The variable domain in full, completed from reference TRBV14 and TRBJ1-6, reads EAGVTQFPSHSVIEKGQTVTLRCDPISGHDNLYWYRRVMGKEIKFLLHFVKESKQDESGMPNNRFLAERTGGTYSTLKVQPAELEDSGVYFCASRHRSPTNSPLHFGNGTRLTVT.